The rows below give T cell receptor beta chains drawn from one sample of a study of cytotoxic CD8 clonotypes in ibrutinib-treated CLL. Sequencing used immunoSEQ multiplex PCR; TCRdb keeps in-frame clones, though not all of them. The table lists about 150,000 clones, about 79% of them singletons. The sequenced sample was PBMCs, obtained after 12 months of ibrutinib treatment. The receptors originated from a human donor with chronic lymphocytic leukemia. CDR3s include the opening cysteine and the closing phenylalanine or tryptophan. The order of the fields is D gene, clone size, J gene, V gene, CDR3 protein, CDR3 DNA. The D gene is left open where the match is weak. Not all rows give a size; the values are once, few, many and, for expanded clones, a class.

>TRBD1|few|TRBJ2-7|TRBV30
CAWKGQGAQYEQYF
TGTGCCTGGAAGGGACAGGGGGCGCAGTACGAGCAGTACTTC
>NA|NA|TRBJ2-7|TRBV15
CATSRDLSGTGRGEQYF
TGTGCCACCAGCAGAGATTTATCCGGGACTGGCCGCGGCGAGCAGTACTTC
>TRBD1|NA|TRBJ1-1|TRBV11-1
CASSLGTGGSWSTEAFF
TGTGCCAGCAGCTTGGGGACAGGGGGCTCCTGGTCCACTGAAGCTTTCTTT
>NA|NA|TRBJ2-5|TRBV5-1
CASSSKETQYF
TGCGCCAGCAGCTCCAAAGAGACCCAGTACTTC
>TRBD1|NA|TRBJ2-1|TRBV6-5
CASSYSQGAGYNEQFF
TGTGCCAGCAGTTACTCACAGGGGGCGGGTTACAATGAGCAGTTCTTC
>NA|NA|TRBJ2-5|TRBV6-1
CASSDQETQYF
TGTGCCAGCAGTGATCAAGAGACCCAGTACTTC
>NA|NA|TRBJ1-2|TRBV28
CASSLAGDNYGYTF
TGTGCCAGCAGTTTGGCGGGAGATAACTATGGCTACACCTTC
>NA|NA|TRBJ2-1|TRBV27
CASRPDSYNEQFF
TGTGCCAGCAGGCCGGACAGCTACAATGAGCAGTTCTTC
>NA|medium-sized|TRBJ2-1|TRBV6-4
CASSDSSGSYNEQFF
TGTGCCAGCAGTGACTCTAGCGGCTCCTACAATGAGCAGTTCTTC
>TRBD2|medium-sized|TRBJ2-1|TRBV7-9
CASSLHDLAGVGSEQFF
TGTGCCAGCAGCTTACACGATTTAGCGGGAGTTGGGAGTGAGCAGTTCTTC
>NA|NA|TRBJ2-7|TRBV6-5
CASSYSWTNSYEQYF
TGTGCCAGCAGTTACTCCTGGACAAACTCCTACGAGCAGTACTTC
>TRBD1|NA|TRBJ1-2|TRBV4-2
CASSQQGGSYGYTF
TGTGCCAGCAGCCAACAGGGGGGAAGCTATGGCTACACCTTC
>NA|NA|TRBJ2-7|TRBV2
CASSEGQLEQYF
TGTGCCAGCAGTGAGGGGCAGTTAGAGCAGTACTTC
>NA|once|TRBJ2-5|TRBV11-2
CASSLLDRKETQYF
TGTGCCAGCAGCTTATTAGACAGAAAAGAGACCCAGTACTTC
>NA|NA|TRBJ2-7|TRBV6-5
CASSYSGRGTYEQYF
TGTGCCAGCAGTTACTCGGGTAGAGGGACCTACGAGCAGTACTTC
>NA|few|TRBJ1-3|TRBV29-1
CSVERQFGNTIYF
TGCAGCGTAGAGAGACAGTTTGGAAACACCATATATTTT
>TRBD1|NA|TRBJ1-5|TRBV6-5
CASSQDRGLPQHF
TGTGCCAGCAGTCAGGACAGGGGGCTTCCCCAGCATTTT
>TRBD2|NA|TRBJ2-7|TRBV6-6
CASSYGRETLYEQYF
TGTGCCAGCAGTTATGGGCGGGAGACTTTATACGAGCAGTACTTC
>NA|once|TRBJ2-5|TRBV7-2
CASSLAKETQYF
TGTGCCAGCAGCTTAGCAAAAGAGACCCAGTACTTC
>NA|many|TRBJ1-5|TRBV6-5
CATLPVWGSNQPQHF
TGTGCCACCTTGCCCGTTTGGGGGAGCAATCAGCCCCAGCATTTT
>TRBD1|NA|TRBJ1-2|TRBV12-5
CASGLVRGDRRPNYGYTF
TGTGCTAGTGGTTTGGTACGGGGGGACAGGCGACCAAACTATGGCTACACCTTC
>NA|NA|TRBJ1-2|TRBV4-3
CASSQEGWRGGYTF
TGCGCCAGCAGCCAAGAAGGGTGGCGGGGGGGCTACACCTTC
>NA|NA|TRBJ2-7|TRBV7-2
CASTTSSPYEQYF
TGTGCCAGCACGACGAGCTCCCCCTACGAGCAGTACTTC
>TRBD1|NA|TRBJ1-1|TRBV25-1
CASSPTDRGNTEAFF
TGTGCCAGCAGTCCGACGGACAGGGGGAACACTGAAGCTTTCTTT
>NA|NA|TRBJ2-7|TRBV7-9
CATSTTGKPYEQYF
TGTGCCACCTCAACCACCGGGAAGCCCTACGAGCAGTACTTC
>NA|NA|TRBJ2-7|TRBV4-3
CASSQERVSNEQYF
TGCGCCAGCAGCCAAGAGAGGGTATCGAACGAGCAGTACTTC
>TRBD2|NA|TRBJ2-7|TRBV5-1
CASSLRGSGAYEQYF
TGCGCCAGCAGCTTGCGCGGGAGTGGAGCCTACGAGCAGTACTTC
>TRBD1|NA|TRBJ1-2|TRBV6-5
CASSSRDRHNYGYTF
TGTGCCAGCAGTTCCCGGGACAGACATAACTATGGCTACACCTTC
>NA|NA|TRBJ1-1|TRBV27
CSCREDPNTEAFF
TGTAGTTGCAGGGAGGACCCGAACACTGAAGCTTTCTTT
>TRBD2|NA|TRBJ2-3|TRBV29-1
CSVASGTLAGERDTQYF
TGCAGCGTTGCGTCTGGAACACTAGCGGGAGAACGAGATACGCAGTATTTT
>NA|NA|TRBJ1-4|TRBV13
CASSLYGQKLTATNEKLFF
TGTGCCAGCAGCTTATATGGACAGAAACTAACTGCAACTAATGAAAAACTGTTTTTT
>NA|NA|TRBJ2-1|TRBV7-3
CASSLMGGSSYNEQFF
TGTGCCAGCAGCTTAATGGGCGGAAGCTCCTACAATGAGCAGTTCTTC
>NA|NA|TRBJ2-1|TRBV11-2
CASSLAGPRRFF
TGTGCCAGCAGCTTAGCGGGGCCCCGCAGGTTCTTC
>NA|NA|TRBJ1-1|TRBV2
CASLGGTEAFF
TGTGCCAGCTTGGGGGGTACTGAAGCTTTCTTT
>TRBD1|few|TRBJ1-5|TRBV19
CASSRTGGDQPQHF
TGTGCCAGTAGTAGAACAGGGGGTGATCAGCCCCAGCATTTT